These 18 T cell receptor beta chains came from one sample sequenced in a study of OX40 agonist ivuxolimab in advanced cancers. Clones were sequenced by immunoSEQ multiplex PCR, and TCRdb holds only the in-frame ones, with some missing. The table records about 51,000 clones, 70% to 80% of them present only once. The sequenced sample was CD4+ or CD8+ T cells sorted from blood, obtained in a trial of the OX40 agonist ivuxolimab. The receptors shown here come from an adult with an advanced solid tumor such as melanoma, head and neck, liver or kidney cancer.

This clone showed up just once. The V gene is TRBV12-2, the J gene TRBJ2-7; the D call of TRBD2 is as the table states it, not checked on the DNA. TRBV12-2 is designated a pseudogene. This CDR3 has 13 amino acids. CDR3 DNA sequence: TGTGCAAGTCGCTCCCCACGGGGAGACGAGCAGTACTTC. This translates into CASRSPRGDEQYF.

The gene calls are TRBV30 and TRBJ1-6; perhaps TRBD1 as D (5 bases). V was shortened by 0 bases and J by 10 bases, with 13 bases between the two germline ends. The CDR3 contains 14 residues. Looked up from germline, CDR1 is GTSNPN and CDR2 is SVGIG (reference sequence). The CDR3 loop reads CAWSVGGSGSPLHF. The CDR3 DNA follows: TGTGCCTGGAGTGTCGGGGGTTCAGGATCACCCCTCCACTTT.

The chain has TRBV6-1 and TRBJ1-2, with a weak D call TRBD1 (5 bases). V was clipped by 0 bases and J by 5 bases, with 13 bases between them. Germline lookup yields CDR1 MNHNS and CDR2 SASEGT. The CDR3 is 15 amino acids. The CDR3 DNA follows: TGTGCCAGCAGTGAAGCCCAAGGGTCAGGGTATGGCTACACCTTC. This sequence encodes CASSEAQGSGYGYTF.

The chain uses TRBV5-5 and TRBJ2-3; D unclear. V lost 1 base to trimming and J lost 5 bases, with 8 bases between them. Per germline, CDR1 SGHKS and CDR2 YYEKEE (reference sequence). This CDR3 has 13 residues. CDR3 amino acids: CASSLPQVDTQYF. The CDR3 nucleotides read TGTGCCAGCAGCTTGCCCCAGGTAGATACGCAGTATTTT.

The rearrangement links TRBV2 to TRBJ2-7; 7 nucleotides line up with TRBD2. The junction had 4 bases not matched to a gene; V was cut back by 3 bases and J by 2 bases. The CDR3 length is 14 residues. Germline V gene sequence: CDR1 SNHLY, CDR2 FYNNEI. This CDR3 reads CASSDRLAAYEQYF. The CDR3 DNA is TGTGCCAGCAGTGATCGGCTAGCGGCCTACGAGCAGTACTTC.

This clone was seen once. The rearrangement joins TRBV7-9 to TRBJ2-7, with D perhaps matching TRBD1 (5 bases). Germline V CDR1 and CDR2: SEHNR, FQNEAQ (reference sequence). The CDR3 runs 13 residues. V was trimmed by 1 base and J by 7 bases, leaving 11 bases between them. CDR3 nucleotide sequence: TGTGCCAGCAGCTTAGACAGGCATCGGGAGCAGTACTTC. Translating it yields CASSLDRHREQYF.

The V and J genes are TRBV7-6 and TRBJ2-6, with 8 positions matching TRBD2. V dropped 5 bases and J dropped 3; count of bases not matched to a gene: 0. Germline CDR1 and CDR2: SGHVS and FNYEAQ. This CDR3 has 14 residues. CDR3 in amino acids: CASSSGSGANVLTF. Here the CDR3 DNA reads TGTGCCAGCAGCAGCGGGAGTGGGGCCAACGTCCTGACTTTC.

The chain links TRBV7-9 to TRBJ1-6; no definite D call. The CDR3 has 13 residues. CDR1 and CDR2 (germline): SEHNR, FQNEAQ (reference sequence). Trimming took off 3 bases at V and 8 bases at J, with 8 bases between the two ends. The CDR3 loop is CASSFQDHSPLHF. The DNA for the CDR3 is TGTGCCAGCAGCTTCCAGGATCATTCACCCCTCCACTTT.

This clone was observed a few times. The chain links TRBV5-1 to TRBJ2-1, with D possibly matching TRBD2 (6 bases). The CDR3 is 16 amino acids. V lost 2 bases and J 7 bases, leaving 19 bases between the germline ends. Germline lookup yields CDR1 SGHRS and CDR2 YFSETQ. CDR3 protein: CASSLRRGKATNEQFF. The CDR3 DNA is TGCGCCAGCAGCTTACGTCGGGGGAAGGCTACGAATGAGCAGTTCTTC.

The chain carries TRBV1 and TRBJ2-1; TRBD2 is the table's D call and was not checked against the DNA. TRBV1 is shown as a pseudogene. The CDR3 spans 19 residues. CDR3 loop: CTSSQEAPGLTVSYNEQFF. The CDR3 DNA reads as TGCACCAGCAGCCAAGAGGCACCGGGACTTACTGTCTCCTACAATGAGCAGTTCTTC.

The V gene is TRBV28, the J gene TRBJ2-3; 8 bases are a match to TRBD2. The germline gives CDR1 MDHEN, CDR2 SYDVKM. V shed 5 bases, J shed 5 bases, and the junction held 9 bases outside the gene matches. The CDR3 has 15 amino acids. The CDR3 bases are TGTGCCAGCAGTAGACTAGCGCTTAATCGAGATACGCAGTATTTT. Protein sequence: CASSRLALNRDTQYF. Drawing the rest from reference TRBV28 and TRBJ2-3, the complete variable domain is DVKVTQSSRYLVKRTGEKVFLECVQDMDHENMFWYRQDPGLGLRLIYFSYDVKMKEKGDIPEGYSVSREKKERFSLILESASTNQTSMYLCASSRLALNRDTQYFGPGTRLTVL.

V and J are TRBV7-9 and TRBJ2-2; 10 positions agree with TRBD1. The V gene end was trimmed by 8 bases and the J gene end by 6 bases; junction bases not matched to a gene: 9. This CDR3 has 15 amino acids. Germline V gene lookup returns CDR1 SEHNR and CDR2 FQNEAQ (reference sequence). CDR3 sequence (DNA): TGTGCCAGCGTTCTGGGACAGGGGATCTCCGGGGAGCTGTTTTTT. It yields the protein CASVLGQGISGELFF. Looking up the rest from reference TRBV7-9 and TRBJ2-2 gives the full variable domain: DTGVSQNPRHKITKRGQNVTFRCDPISEHNRLYWYRQTLGQGPEFLTYFQNEAQLEKSRLLSDRFSAERPKGSFSTLEIQRTEQGDSAMYLCASVLGQGISGELFFGEGSRLTVL.

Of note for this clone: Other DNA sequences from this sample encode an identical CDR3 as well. The CDR3 spells CASSVAGQRGYNEQFF. The CDR3 DNA is TGTGCCAGCAGCGTAGCTGGCCAGCGGGGATACAATGAGCAGTTCTTC. V and J are TRBV9 and TRBJ2-1; 7 nucleotides match TRBD2. The CDR3 spans 16 residues. Germline V gives CDR1 SGDLS, CDR2 YYNGEE. V was clipped by 0 bases and J by 4 bases; unmatched bases: 7.

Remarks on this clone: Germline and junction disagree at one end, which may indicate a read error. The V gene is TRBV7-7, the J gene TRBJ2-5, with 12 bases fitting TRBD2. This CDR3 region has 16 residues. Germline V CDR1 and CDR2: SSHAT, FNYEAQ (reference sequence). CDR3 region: CASSSIGLAGRETQYF. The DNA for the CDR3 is TGTGCTAGCAGCTCGATAGGACTAGCGGGAAGGGAGACCCAGTACTTC. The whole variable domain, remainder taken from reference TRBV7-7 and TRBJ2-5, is GAGVSQSPRYKVTKRGQDVTLRCDPISSHATLYWYQQALGQGPEFLTYFNYEAQPDKSGLPSDRFSAERPEGSISTLTIQRTEQRDSAMYRCASSSIGLAGRETQYFGPGTRLLVL.

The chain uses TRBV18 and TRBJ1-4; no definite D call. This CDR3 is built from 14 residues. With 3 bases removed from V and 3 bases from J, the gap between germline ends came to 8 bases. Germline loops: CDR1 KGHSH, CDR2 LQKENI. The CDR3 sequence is CASSPTGPNEKLFF. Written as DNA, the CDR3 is TGTGCCAGCTCACCCACCGGCCCTAATGAAAAACTGTTTTTT.

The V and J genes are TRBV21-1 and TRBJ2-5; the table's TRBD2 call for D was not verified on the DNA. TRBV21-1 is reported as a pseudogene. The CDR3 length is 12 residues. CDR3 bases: TGTGCCACCGGGGGAGGGCAAGAGACCCAGTACTTC. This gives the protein CATGGGQETQYF.

The CDR3 here is CASSLGRWGYTGELFF. The CDR3 DNA reads TGTGCCAGCAGTTTGGGCCGTTGGGGGTACACCGGGGAGCTGTTTTTT. The rearrangement joins TRBV27 to TRBJ2-2; D may match TRBD1 or TRBD2 (5 bases each). Trimming removed 3 bases at V and 3 bases at J, with 14 bases between. The CDR3 length is 16 residues. Germline V gives CDR1 MNHEY, CDR2 SMNVEV (reference sequence).

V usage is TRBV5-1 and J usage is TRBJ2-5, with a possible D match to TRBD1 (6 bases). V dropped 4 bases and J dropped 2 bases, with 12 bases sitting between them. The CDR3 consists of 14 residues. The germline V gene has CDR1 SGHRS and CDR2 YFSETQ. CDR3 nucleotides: TGCGCCAGCAGCCGACAGGTAGGACAAGAGACCCAGTACTTC. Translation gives CASSRQVGQETQYF.